These 9 T cell receptor beta chains share one sample of origin, sequenced in a study of shared clonotypes between healthy human individuals. The protocol was immunoSEQ multiplex PCR, while the TCRdb copy is restricted to in-frame clones and leaves out a portion. The sample yields hundreds of thousands of clones, 72% seen once. The specimen sequenced was memory CD4+ T cells sorted from blood. Subset reported: CD45RA-negative fraction. The receptors were gathered from a woman in her twenties or thirties in good health.

The table lists this clone with a count of one. J is TRBJ2-1 and V is TRBV7-2; 9 positions agree with TRBD1. The CDR3 is made up of 13 amino acids. Germline V CDR1 and CDR2: SGHTA, FQGNSA. V dropped 6 bases and J dropped 9; count of bases not matched to a gene: 6. CDR3 loop: CASSQGQGTEQFF. The CDR3 coding sequence is TGTGCCAGCAGTCAAGGACAGGGGACTGAGCAGTTCTTC.

DNA of the CDR3: TGCGCCAGCAGCTTCATAGGGGAATCCACTGAAGCTTTCTTT. It yields the protein CASSFIGESTEAFF. The V gene is TRBV5-1, the J gene TRBJ1-1, with D possibly being TRBD1 (5 bases). V lost 2 bases and J 4 bases, leaving 12 bases between the germline ends. The CDR3 runs 14 residues. Germline V gives CDR1 SGHRS, CDR2 YFSETQ.

The chain has TRBV5-5 and TRBJ2-7; TRBD2 might be the D (6 bases). Trimming took off 3 bases at V and 7 bases at J, with 14 bases between the two ends. The CDR3 spans 13 residues. Germline V gene sequence: CDR1 SGHKS, CDR2 YYEKEE (reference sequence). The CDR3 protein is CASSWDSFKEQYF. The CDR3, as DNA: TGTGCCAGCAGCTGGGACTCGTTTAAGGAGCAGTACTTC.

This clone was counted a single time. This CDR3 reads CASSALTGGGTEAFF. CDR3 in DNA: TGCGCCAGCAGCGCGTTGACAGGGGGCGGGACTGAAGCTTTCTTT. The chain links TRBV5-1 to TRBJ1-1, with 10 positions matching TRBD1. The CDR3 loop spans 15 amino acids. Unmatched junction bases numbered 8, after V lost 4 bases and J lost 5 bases. Germline assignment: CDR1 SGHRS and CDR2 YFSETQ.

The V and J genes are TRBV18 and TRBJ2-3, with D perhaps being TRBD1 or TRBD2 (5 bases each). CDR1 and CDR2 from the germline V gene are KGHSH and LQKENI. V lost 4 bases to trimming and J lost 3 bases, with 11 bases between them. CDR3 length: 14 residues. DNA of the CDR3: TGTGCCAGCTCACACGGGGCAGCAACAGATACGCAGTATTTT. Encoded protein: CASSHGAATDTQYF.

V usage is TRBV6-1 and J usage is TRBJ2-2; 7 bases align to TRBD2. Trimming cost V 4 bases and J 8 bases; bases outside gene matches: 16. Germline V gene data show CDR1 as MNHNS and CDR2 as SASEGT. The CDR3 is made up of 17 amino acids. DNA for the CDR3: TGTGCCAGCAGTGCGAAGGGAGGGAATGGGGTAGGAGGGGAGCTGTTTTTT. It specifies CASSAKGGNGVGGELFF.

The rearrangement uses TRBV5-1 and TRBJ2-1, with D possibly TRBD2 on 6 matching bases. The CDR3 length is 12 residues. The V and J ends lost 4 bases and 15 bases respectively, with 17 bases between them. CDR1 and CDR2 (germline): SGHRS, YFSETQ. CDR3 in amino acids: CASSPEGTRPFF. The CDR3 region has the DNA TGCGCCAGCAGCCCGGAGGGGACGAGGCCGTTCTTC.

The chain carries TRBV19 and TRBJ2-7; 8 bases are a match to TRBD2. This CDR3 is 14 amino acids long. With V trimmed by 8 bases and J by 0 bases, 6 bases remained unmatched. Germline-derived CDR1 and CDR2 are LNHDA and SQIVND (reference sequence). This chain's CDR3 is CASQPGTSSYEQYF. The CDR3 DNA reads TGTGCCAGTCAGCCCGGGACTAGCTCCTACGAGCAGTACTTC. The whole variable domain, filled in from reference TRBV19 and TRBJ2-7, reads DGGITQSPKYLFRKEGQNVTLSCEQNLNHDAMYWYRQDPGQGLRLIYYSQIVNDFQKGDIAEGYSVSREKKESFPLTVTSAQKNPTAFYLCASQPGTSSYEQYFGPGTRLTVT.

The chain has TRBV7-9 and TRBJ2-1; D may be TRBD2 (5 bases). The germline CDR1 and CDR2 sequences are SEHNR and FQNEAQ (reference sequence). Trimming removed 4 bases at V and 4 bases at J, with 14 bases between. The CDR3 consists of 15 residues. This CDR3 is CASSSNDGDYNEQFF. The CDR3 DNA reads TGTGCCAGCAGCTCGAACGACGGGGATTACAATGAGCAGTTCTTC.